Shown below are 22 T cell receptor beta chains from a single sample sequenced in a study of blood T cell repertoires in COVID-19. Sequencing used immunoSEQ multiplex PCR; TCRdb keeps in-frame clones, though not all of them. The data show about 88,000 clones, around 87% seen once. Input material: peripheral blood. The receptors derive from a male donor with acute or convalescent COVID-19.

V and J are TRBV2 and TRBJ1-6; unclear D gene. Germline V gene data show CDR1 as SNHLY and CDR2 as FYNNEI. The CDR3 sequence is 15 residues long. V was clipped by 5 bases and J by 0 bases, with 8 bases between them. The chain's CDR3 is CASSMASSYNSPLHF. For the CDR3, the DNA is TGTGCCAGCAGTATGGCCAGCTCCTATAATTCACCCCTCCACTTT.

The V gene is TRBV5-1, the J gene TRBJ2-2; D may be TRBD1 (5 bases). V was cut by 1 base and J by 2 bases, with 9 bases left in between. CDR1 SGHRS and CDR2 YFSETQ come from the germline V gene. The CDR3 covers 15 residues. This chain's CDR3 is CASSLWQGNTGELFF. CDR3 DNA sequence: TGCGCCAGCAGCTTGTGGCAGGGCAACACCGGGGAGCTGTTTTTT.

The chain is built from TRBV27 and TRBJ1-1, with D perhaps TRBD1 (5 bases). Trimming left V 2 bases short and J 4 bases short, with 14 bases between. The CDR3 is made up of 15 amino acids. The germline CDR1 and CDR2 sequences are MNHEY and SMNVEV (reference sequence). CDR3 sequence (DNA): TGTGCCAGCAGTTTAGTTCGGGGGACTCTCACTGAAGCTTTCTTT. Translating it yields CASSLVRGTLTEAFF.

The J gene is TRBJ2-5, the V gene TRBV2, with 8 nucleotides matching TRBD2. Per germline, CDR1 SNHLY and CDR2 FYNNEI. CDR3 size: 14 residues. V lost 7 bases to trimming and J lost 4 bases; unmatched junction nucleotides: 8. The CDR3 spells CASKPGGPGETQYF. For the CDR3, the DNA is TGTGCCAGCAAACCGGGGGGGCCCGGAGAGACCCAGTACTTC.

The V gene is TRBV2, the J gene TRBJ2-6; 10 nucleotides match TRBD2. The CDR3 contains 18 residues. Germline V gene data show CDR1 as SNHLY and CDR2 as FYNNEI. J was trimmed by 4 bases and V by 2 bases; bases with no gene match: 8. For the CDR3, the DNA is TGTGCCAGCAGTGAACTGGGGCTAGCGGGGGCCGGGGCCAACGTCCTGACTTTC. Amino acid sequence: CASSELGLAGAGANVLTF.

The J gene is TRBJ2-1, the V gene TRBV5-1; TRBD1 matches at 7 bases. The CDR3 consists of 17 residues. Trimming cost V 4 bases and J 0 bases; bases outside gene matches: 10. CDR1 and CDR2 from the germline V gene are SGHRS and YFSETQ. Written as DNA, the CDR3 is TGCGCCAGCAGCCTCCAGGGGACAGCCTCCTCCTACAATGAGCAGTTCTTC. Translation: CASSLQGTASSYNEQFF.

The V gene is TRBV4-2, the J gene TRBJ1-3, with 9 nucleotides matching TRBD1. The ends lost 2 bases at V and 1 base at J; junction bases unmatched: 9. Germline CDR1 reads LGHNA; CDR2 reads YNFKEQ. This CDR3 comprises 18 residues. The DNA for the CDR3 is TGTGCCAGCAGCCAACTTCTACCGGGACAGGGTTCTGGAAACACCATATATTTT. It yields the protein CASSQLLPGQGSGNTIYF.

The genes are TRBV7-8 and TRBJ2-7, with D unclear. The CDR3 is 12 residues long. CDR1 SGHVS and CDR2 FQNEAQ come from the germline V gene. The V and J ends lost 5 bases and 3 bases respectively, with 8 bases between them. The CDR3 protein is CASSPRLYEQYF. CDR3 sequence (DNA): TGTGCCAGCAGCCCGAGACTCTACGAGCAGTACTTC.

The gene calls are TRBV18 and TRBJ1-1; 8 bases are shared with TRBD1. The germline V gene encodes CDR1 KGHSH and CDR2 LQKENI. V lost 5 bases, J lost 6 bases, and 5 bases stayed unmatched. The CDR3 runs 13 residues. CDR3 residues: CASSIQGVAEAFF. For the CDR3, the DNA is TGTGCCAGCTCAATACAGGGGGTGGCTGAAGCTTTCTTT.

The gene calls are TRBV7-9 and TRBJ2-3; perhaps TRBD2 as D (6 bases). This CDR3 comprises 13 residues. Trimming cost V 11 bases and J 3 bases, with 15 bases left between them. The germline V gene has CDR1 SEHNR and CDR2 FQNEAQ (reference sequence). CDR3 bases: TGTGCCGCGCCCGGGGGTAGGACAGATACGCAGTATTTT. Amino acids: CAAPGGRTDTQYF.

V is TRBV30 and J is TRBJ2-7; 7 bases are shared with TRBD1. J gave up 5 bases and V 3 bases, and 7 bases lay outside the gene matches. The CDR3 is made up of 13 amino acids. In germline, CDR1 is GTSNPN, CDR2 SVGIG (reference sequence). The CDR3 spells CAWSRDRKDEQYF. CDR3 nucleotides: TGTGCCTGGAGCCGGGACAGAAAGGACGAGCAGTACTTC.

V and J are TRBV2 and TRBJ2-2, with 7 nucleotides matching TRBD1. This CDR3 is built from 15 residues. The V gene's germline CDR1 is SNHLY and CDR2 FYNNEI. V shed 8 bases, J shed 6 bases, and the junction held 12 bases outside the gene matches. The CDR3 spells CASGGQGVSAGELFF. The DNA of the CDR3 is TGTGCCAGCGGTGGCCAGGGGGTTAGTGCCGGGGAGCTGTTTTTT.

The chain uses TRBV5-6 and TRBJ2-5, with 7 bases fitting TRBD1. This CDR3 has 15 residues. J lost 5 bases, V lost 3 bases, and 10 bases had no gene match. Germline V gene sequence: CDR1 SGHDT, CDR2 YYEEEE. CDR3 protein: CASSWGATGRETQYF. In DNA, the CDR3 is TGTGCCAGCAGCTGGGGCGCGACAGGGCGGGAGACCCAGTACTTC. The complete variable domain, with remaining parts taken from reference TRBV5-6 and TRBJ2-5, reads DAGVTQSPTHLIKTRGQQVTLRCSPKSGHDTVSWYQQALGQGPQFIFQYYEEEERQRGNFPDRFSGHQFPNYSSELNVNALLLGDSALYLCASSWGATGRETQYFGPGTRLLVL.

The CDR3, as DNA: TGTGCCAGCAGCTTGGATCGGGACAGCTTCACTGAAGCTTTCTTT. Translating gives CASSLDRDSFTEAFF. The chain joins TRBV5-4 to TRBJ1-1; TRBD1 matches at 7 bases. The length of the CDR3 is 15 residues. Trimming cost V 0 bases and J 4 bases; bases outside gene matches: 6. CDR1 SGHNT and CDR2 YYREEE come from the germline V gene (reference sequence).

V and J are TRBV25-1 and TRBJ1-6; D is perhaps TRBD1 (6 bases). V was trimmed by 4 bases and J by 4 bases, leaving 8 bases between them. CDR3 length: 14 residues. Germline V lookup: CDR1 MGHDK, CDR2 SYGVNS. The CDR3 sequence: CASSVGQYNSPLHF. CDR3 in DNA: TGTGCCAGCAGTGTTGGACAGTATAATTCACCCCTCCACTTT.

V usage is TRBV21-1 and J usage is TRBJ1-3; the tabulated D call, TRBD1, remains unverified against the DNA. TRBV21-1 is reported as a pseudogene. The CDR3 length is 15 residues. CDR3 region: CASSKAGRAGNTIYF. The DNA for the CDR3 is TGTGCCAGCAGCAAAGCGGGGCGCGCTGGAAACACCATATATTTT.

The J gene is TRBJ2-5, the V gene TRBV11-2; 11 bases are shared with TRBD2. The germline V gene has CDR1 SGHAT and CDR2 FQNNGV. The length of the CDR3 is 16 residues. Losses at the gene ends were 5 bases for V and 2 bases for J; bases not matched to a gene: 7. CDR3: CASSPSGLAGQETQYF. For the CDR3, the DNA is TGTGCCAGCAGCCCTAGCGGACTAGCGGGTCAAGAGACCCAGTACTTC.

The chain joins TRBV11-3 to TRBJ2-1; D gene uncertain. The germline CDR1 and CDR2 sequences are SGHNT and YENEEA. V lost 0 bases, J lost 3 bases, and 9 bases lay in between. CDR3 length: 15 amino acids. The CDR3 DNA sequence: TGTGCCAGCAGCTTAGAATCCCCCAGCTACAATGAGCAGTTCTTC. It yields the protein CASSLESPSYNEQFF.

The rearrangement links TRBV9 to TRBJ2-6; TRBD1 matches at 9 bases. The V and J ends lost 4 bases and 0 bases, in that order; junction bases with no gene match: 5. This CDR3 contains 17 residues. Germline V gene sequence: CDR1 SGDLS, CDR2 YYNGEE. CDR3 protein: CASSKDRGLSGANVLTF. The CDR3 region has the DNA TGTGCCAGCAGCAAGGACAGGGGCCTCTCTGGGGCCAACGTCCTGACTTTC.

The rearrangement joins TRBV5-1 to TRBJ1-4; 10 positions agree with TRBD1. CDR1 and CDR2 from the germline V gene are SGHRS and YFSETQ. The CDR3 is 15 amino acids. V lost 4 bases and J lost 3; bases outside the gene matches: 3. The DNA for the CDR3 is TGCGCCAGCAGCCCCGGGACAGGGGCTAATGAAAAACTGTTTTTT. Translation gives CASSPGTGANEKLFF.

The chain recombines TRBV2 with TRBJ2-1; D may be TRBD2 (6 bases). This CDR3 comprises 13 residues. V was cut by 4 bases and J by 9 bases, with 13 bases left in between. From germline, CDR1 is SNHLY and CDR2 FYNNEI. The CDR3 is CASSAPRGSEQFF. The CDR3 nucleotides are TGTGCCAGCAGTGCCCCTCGGGGGAGTGAGCAGTTCTTC.

This CDR3 reads CASSLEDTWDTQYF. CDR3 coding DNA: TGCGCCAGCAGCTTGGAGGACACATGGGATACGCAGTATTTT. The rearrangement uses TRBV5-1 and TRBJ2-3, with D perhaps matching TRBD1 (5 bases). Germline V lookup: CDR1 SGHRS, CDR2 YFSETQ. This CDR3 has 14 residues. Deletions cut 0 bases from V and 6 bases from J, with 11 bases between.